These 14 T cell receptor beta chains originate from one sample sequenced in a study of read filtering for tumor transcriptome and immune sequencing. From 300 to 400 ng of RNA, a library with molecular barcoded alpha/delta and beta/gamma adaptors was made. From the reads, TCRdb called clonotypes with MiXCR, one entry per CDR3 protein. Among 14,000 to 15,000 distinct CDR3 sequences listed, over 20% were seen once. Sequencing was done on a sample of a population of CD138-negative cells sorted from bone marrow. These receptors all come from a donor over 35 with multiple myeloma.

This clonotype was recorded many times. The junction departs from germline at one end; a sequencing error may be responsible. The chain joins TRBV5-1 to TRBJ1-1; D gene uncertain. The CDR3 has 13 residues. Germline V CDR1 and CDR2: SGHRS, YFSETQ. CDR3 loop: CASSLAGYTEAFF. The CDR3 region has the DNA TGCGCCAGCAGTTTGGCAGGCTACACTGAAGCTTTCTTT.

The V gene is TRBV5-1, the J gene TRBJ2-5; D is uncertain. Trimming cost V 2 bases and J 2 bases, with 7 bases left between them. The CDR3 loop spans 13 amino acids. CDR1 and CDR2 from the germline V gene are SGHRS and YFSETQ. CDR3 region: CASSFTAQETQYF. The CDR3, as DNA: TGCGCCAGCAGCTTTACGGCACAAGAGACCCAGTACTTC.

In this sample, this clonotype turned up many times. The rearrangement uses TRBV29-1 and TRBJ2-5; D unclear. The CDR3 contains 12 residues. V gave up 2 bases and J gave up 5 bases, with 9 bases separating them. Germline values: CDR1 SQVTM, CDR2 ANQGSEA. CDR3 residues: CSVETIGETQYF. CDR3 coding DNA: TGCAGCGTTGAAACGATAGGGGAGACCCAGTACTTC.

Concerning this clonotype: A much larger clone differs by one base, so this may be a read error. This chain links TRBV12-3 or TRBV12-4 with TRBJ2-2; D tentatively reads TRBD1 or TRBD2 (5 bases each). CDR3 length: 15 residues. The CDR3 DNA reads as TGTGTCAGCAGTTCGGGGCAGGGTGAGACCGGGGAGCTGTTTTTT. This gives the protein CVSSSGQGETGELFF.

This clonotype was seen a handful of times. This rearrangement joins TRBV7-9 to TRBJ1-2; D is ambiguous. V was shortened by 1 base and J by 1 base, with 7 bases between the two germline ends. Germline CDR1 and CDR2: SEHNR and FQNEAQ (reference sequence). This CDR3 region has 14 residues. The CDR3 reads CASSLETVNYGYTF. The CDR3 DNA sequence: TGTGCCAGCAGCTTAGAGACGGTTAACTATGGCTACACCTTC.

This clonotype showed up many times. The rearrangement uses TRBV7-6 and TRBJ2-3; TRBD2 agrees at 10 bases. This CDR3 is 15 amino acids long. Trimming took 4 bases from V and 4 from J; bases not matched to a gene: 5. CDR1 SGHVS and CDR2 FNYEAQ come from the germline V gene. The CDR3 coding sequence is TGTGCCAGCAGCTCTCAGCGGGGGGGCGCAGATACGCAGTATTTT. Its translation: CASSSQRGGADTQYF. Filled out from reference TRBV7-6 and TRBJ2-3, the complete variable domain reads GAGVSQSPRYKVTKRGQDVALRCDPISGHVSLYWYRQALGQGPEFLTYFNYEAQQDKSGLPNDRFSAERPEGSISTLTIQRTEQRDSAMYRCASSSQRGGADTQYFGPGTRLTVL.

This clonotype came up many times. This sequence joins TRBV3-1 and TRBJ2-3; D is ambiguous. This CDR3 has 12 residues. Germline CDR1 and CDR2: LGHDT and YNNKEL (reference sequence). V lost 4 bases to trimming and J lost 6 bases, with 8 bases between them. CDR3 DNA sequence: TGTGCCAGCAGCCCTCAAGGGGATACGCAGTATTTT. It codes for CASSPQGDTQYF.

Of note for this clonotype: A clone one base away is much larger, so this may be a read error. The chain joins TRBV24-1 to TRBJ1-1, with unresolved D. CDR3 length: 13 residues. CDR1 KGHDR and CDR2 SFDVKD come from the germline V gene. CDR3 region: CATSAGPNAEAFF. CDR3 coding DNA: TGTGCCACCAGTGCTGGCCCGAACGCTGAAGCTTTCTTT.

The table lists this clonotype with many counts. This chain's CDR3 is CASSLARDSEAFF. The DNA of the CDR3 is TGTGCCAGCAGCTTAGCCAGGGATAGTGAAGCTTTCTTT. The gene calls are TRBV7-6 and TRBJ1-1, with a possible D match to TRBD1 (5 bases). The CDR3 length is 13 residues. Germline CDR1 reads SGHVS; CDR2 reads FNYEAQ. The germline V and J ends were trimmed by 0 bases and 7 bases, with 9 bases remaining between them.

The chain couples TRBV5-4 to TRBJ1-1, with D perhaps TRBD1 (6 bases). Trimming took off 5 bases at V and 5 bases at J, with 16 bases between the two ends. The CDR3 is made up of 14 amino acids. The germline CDR1 and CDR2 sequences are SGHNT and YYREEE (reference sequence). The CDR3 region has the DNA TGTGCCAGCAGAGTCGTCGGGGGGCGGACTGAAGCTTTCTTT. Amino acid sequence: CASRVVGGRTEAFF.

The J gene is TRBJ2-1, the V gene TRBV11-2, with 7 nucleotides matching TRBD1. Germline CDR1 is SGHAT and CDR2 is FQNNGV. The CDR3 loop spans 16 amino acids. The trim removed 2 bases at V and 6 bases at J, leaving 10 bases unmatched. CDR3 sequence: CASSLTQGLGSNEQFF. As DNA, the CDR3 is TGTGCCAGCAGCTTAACACAGGGGTTAGGCTCCAATGAGCAGTTCTTC.

This clonotype has just a few counts. The chain employs TRBV7-9 and TRBJ2-7; 7 bases fit TRBD1. V lost 6 bases and J lost 2; bases outside the gene matches: 4. CDR1 is SEHNR and CDR2 is FQNEAQ in the germline V gene (reference sequence). The CDR3 sequence is 13 residues long. The CDR3 sequence is CASSQGVAYEQYF. In nucleotides, the CDR3 is TGTGCCAGCAGTCAGGGGGTTGCCTACGAGCAGTACTTC.

This clonotype showed up many times. This CDR3 is CATSDLTGLQETQYF. The CDR3 DNA is TGTGCCACCAGTGACCTGACAGGGTTGCAAGAGACCCAGTACTTC. The chain combines TRBV24-1 with TRBJ2-5; 7 bases are shared with TRBD1. This CDR3 has 15 residues. Per the germline V gene, CDR1 is KGHDR and CDR2 is SFDVKD. Trimming took 4 bases from V and 2 from J; bases not matched to a gene: 6.

This clonotype has just a few counts. The chain couples TRBV20-1 to TRBJ2-3; D uncertain. The V end was cut by 6 bases, the J end by 4 bases, with 11 bases between. Germline values: CDR1 DFQATT, CDR2 SNEGSKA (reference sequence). The CDR3 covers 12 residues. For the CDR3, the DNA is TGCAGTGCGAACCCTGGGGCAGATACGCAGTATTTT. It specifies CSANPGADTQYF.